These T cell receptor beta chains were read from a single sample in a study of blood T cell repertoires in COVID-19. Using immunoSEQ multiplex PCR, the repertoire was profiled, and TCRdb retains in-frame clones only, with some absent. The sample has roughly 300,000 clones; around 86% are singletons. Sequencing was performed on peripheral blood. The receptors stem from a human donor in a cohort sampled during active COVID-19. CDR3s include the opening cysteine and the closing phenylalanine or tryptophan. D genes are given only for firm matches. The size of a clone is reported for some rows only, either as once, few or many, or as a class for expanded clones.

>.|TRBD2|TRBV5-1|TRBJ2-5
CASSPSLAVQETQYF
TGCGCCAGCAGCCCATCCCTAGCGGTACAAGAGACCCAGTACTTC
>.|.|TRBV6-5|TRBJ1-6
CATWIGDVYNSPLHF
TGTGCCACATGGATAGGAGATGTCTATAATTCACCCCTCCACTTT
>.|TRBD2|TRBV27|TRBJ2-7
CASRSLAGAVYEQYF
TGTGCCAGCAGATCCCTGGCGGGAGCCGTCTACGAGCAGTACTTC
>.|TRBD1|TRBV2|TRBJ1-4
CASSATTGTNEKLFF
TGTGCCAGCAGTGCCACGACAGGGACTAATGAAAAACTGTTTTTT
>.|TRBD2|TRBV2|TRBJ2-1
CASSVPTGGTYNEQFF
TGTGCCAGCAGTGTTCCCACCGGGGGGACCTACAATGAGCAGTTCTTC
>.|TRBD2|TRBV27|TRBJ2-1
CASKVPGGNEQFF
TGTGCCAGCAAGGTACCGGGAGGGAACGAGCAGTTCTTC
>.|TRBD2|TRBV10-3|TRBJ2-7
CATGTKDEQYF
TGTGCCACCGGGACTAAGGACGAGCAGTACTTC
>.|TRBD2|TRBV7-2|TRBJ2-1
CASSEQGTSGYNEQFF
TGTGCCAGCAGCGAACAGGGGACTAGCGGATACAATGAGCAGTTCTTC
>.|TRBD1|TRBV5-6|TRBJ2-1
CATRNRGIGYEQFF
TGTGCCACCCGTAACAGGGGGATTGGGTATGAGCAGTTCTTC
>few|.|TRBV28|TRBJ1-6
CASVGSSYNSPLHF
TGTGCCAGCGTGGGGAGCTCCTATAATTCACCCCTCCACTTT
>.|.|TRBV21-1|TRBJ2-3
CASSKAAGHRTDTQYF
TGTGCCAGCAGCAAAGCGGCGGGGCATAGGACAGATACGCAGTATTTT
>.|.|TRBV6-5|TRBJ2-3
CASRRQGTDTQYF
TGTGCCAGCAGGCGCCAAGGCACAGATACGCAGTATTTT
>.|.|TRBV7-2|TRBJ1-5
CASSSGLYSNQPQHF
TGTGCCAGCAGCTCAGGGTTGTATAGCAATCAGCCCCAGCATTTT
>.|.|TRBV30|TRBJ1-5
CAWSLGANQPQHF
TGTGCCTGGAGTTTGGGGGCAAATCAGCCCCAGCATTTT
>.|.|TRBV3-1/TRBV3-2|TRBJ1-1
CASSHFYEAFF
TGTGCCAGCAGCCATTTCTATGAAGCTTTCTTT
>.|.|TRBV6-1|TRBJ1-5
CASSEGGGVQPQHF
TGTGCCAGCAGTGAAGGAGGGGGAGTCCAGCCCCAGCATTTT
>.|TRBD2|TRBV2|TRBJ2-1
CASTWRREINEQFF
TGTGCCAGCACCTGGAGGCGGGAGATAAATGAGCAGTTCTTC
>.|TRBD2|TRBV3-1/TRBV3-2|TRBJ2-7
CASSHGTSGTPLF
TGTGCCAGCAGCCACGGGACTAGCGGGACCCCCCTTTTC
>.|.|TRBV2|TRBJ1-2
CASSSGTYSYGYTF
TGTGCCAGCAGTTCCGGGACATACTCCTATGGCTACACCTTC
>.|.|TRBV7-9|TRBJ2-1
CASSPWGGQRNEQFF
TGTGCCAGCAGCCCCTGGGGGGGACAAAGGAATGAGCAGTTCTTC
>once|.|TRBV7-9|TRBJ2-5
CASSFAELPQETQYF
TGTGCCAGCAGCTTTGCGGAGCTCCCACAAGAGACCCAGTACTTC
>once|TRBD1|TRBV5-3|TRBJ2-3
CARSPRGQSDTQYF
TGTGCCAGAAGCCCACGGGGACAGTCAGATACGCAGTATTTT
>.|TRBD2|TRBV5-4|TRBJ2-3
CASSLGGLAGGLVDTQYF
TGTGCCAGCAGCCTGGGGGGCCTAGCGGGAGGGCTGGTGGATACGCAGTATTTT
>.|TRBD2|TRBV10-3|TRBJ2-5
CAISEAAGGDETQYF
TGTGCCATCAGTGAGGCAGCGGGAGGGGACGAGACCCAGTACTTC
>.|.|TRBV30|TRBJ1-4
CAWSVRQLNEKLFF
TGTGCCTGGAGTGTACGACAGCTAAATGAAAAACTGTTTTTT
>.|TRBD2|TRBV7-9|TRBJ2-3
CASSLGYLAGGSGDTQYF
TGTGCCAGCAGCTTAGGGTATCTTGCGGGAGGTTCAGGAGATACGCAGTATTTT
>.|TRBD2|TRBV7-2|TRBJ2-1
CASSLVRQIAMGRDEQFF
TGTGCCAGCAGCTTAGTCAGACAGATAGCGATGGGGAGGGATGAGCAGTTCTTC
>once|TRBD1|TRBV20-1|TRBJ1-2
CSAKTGLGYTF
TGCAGTGCAAAGACAGGGCTTGGCTACACCTTC
>.|.|TRBV12-3/TRBV12-4|TRBJ2-1
CASSTRGNNEQFF
TGTGCCAGCAGTACGAGAGGGAACAATGAGCAGTTCTTC
>.|TRBD1|TRBV9|TRBJ2-1
CASSVDSDRAMREQFF
TGTGCCAGCAGCGTAGATTCCGACAGGGCAATGAGGGAGCAGTTCTTC
>.|.|TRBV28|TRBJ1-2
CATNRVDGYTF
TGTGCCACAAACAGGGTTGATGGCTACACCTTC